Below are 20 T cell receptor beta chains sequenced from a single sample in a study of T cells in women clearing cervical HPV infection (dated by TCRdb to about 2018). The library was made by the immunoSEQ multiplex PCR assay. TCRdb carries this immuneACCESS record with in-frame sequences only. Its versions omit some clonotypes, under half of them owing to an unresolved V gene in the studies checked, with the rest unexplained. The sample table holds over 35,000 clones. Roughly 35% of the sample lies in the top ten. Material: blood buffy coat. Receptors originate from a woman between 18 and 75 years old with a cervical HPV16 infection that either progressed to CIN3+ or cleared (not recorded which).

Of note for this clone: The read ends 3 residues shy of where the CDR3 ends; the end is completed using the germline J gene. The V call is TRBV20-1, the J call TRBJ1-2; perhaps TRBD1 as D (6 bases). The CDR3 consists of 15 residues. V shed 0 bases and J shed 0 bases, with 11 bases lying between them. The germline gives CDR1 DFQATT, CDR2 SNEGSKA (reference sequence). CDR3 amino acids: CSARDHGQSNYGYTF. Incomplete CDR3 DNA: TGCAGTGCTAGAGACCATGGACAGTCTAACTATGGC.

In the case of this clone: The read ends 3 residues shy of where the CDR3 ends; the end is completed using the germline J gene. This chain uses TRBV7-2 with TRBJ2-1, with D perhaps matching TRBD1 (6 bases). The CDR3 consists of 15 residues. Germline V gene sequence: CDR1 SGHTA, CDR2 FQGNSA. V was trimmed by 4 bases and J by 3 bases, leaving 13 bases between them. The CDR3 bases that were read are TGTGCCAGCAGCTGGGACACGCAGGTCTACAATGAG. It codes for CASSWDTQVYNE. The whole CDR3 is CASSWDTQVYNEQFF.

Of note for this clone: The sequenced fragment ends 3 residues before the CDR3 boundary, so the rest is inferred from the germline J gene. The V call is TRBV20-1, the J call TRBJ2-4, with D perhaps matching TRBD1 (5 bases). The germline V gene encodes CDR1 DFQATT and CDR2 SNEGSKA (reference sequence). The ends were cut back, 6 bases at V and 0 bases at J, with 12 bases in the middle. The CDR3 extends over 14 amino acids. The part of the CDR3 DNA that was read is TGCAGTGCAACCACAGGTCTAGCCAAAAACATT. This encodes CSATTGLAKNI. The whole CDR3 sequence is CSATTGLAKNIQYF.

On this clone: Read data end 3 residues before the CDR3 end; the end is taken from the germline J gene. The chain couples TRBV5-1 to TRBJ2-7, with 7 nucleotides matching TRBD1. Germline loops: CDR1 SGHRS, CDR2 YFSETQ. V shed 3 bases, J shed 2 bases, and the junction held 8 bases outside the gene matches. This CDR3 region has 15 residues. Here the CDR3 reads CASSSKPGQPYEQYF. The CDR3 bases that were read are TGCGCCAGCAGCTCAAAACCGGGACAGCCCTACGAG.

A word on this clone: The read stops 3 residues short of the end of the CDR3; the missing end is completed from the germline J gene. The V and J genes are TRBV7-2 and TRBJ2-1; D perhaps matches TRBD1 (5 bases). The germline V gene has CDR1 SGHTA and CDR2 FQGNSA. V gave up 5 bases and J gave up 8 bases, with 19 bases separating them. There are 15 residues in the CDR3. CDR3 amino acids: CASSRGSQDSYEQFF. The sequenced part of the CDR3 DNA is TGTGCCAGCAGCCGCGGATCCCAAGACAGTTATGAG.

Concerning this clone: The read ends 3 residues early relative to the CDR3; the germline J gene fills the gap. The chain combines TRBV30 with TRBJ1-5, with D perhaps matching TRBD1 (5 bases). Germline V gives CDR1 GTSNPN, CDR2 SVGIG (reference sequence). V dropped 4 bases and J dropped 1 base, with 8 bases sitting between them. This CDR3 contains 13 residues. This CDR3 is CAWKGASNQPQHF. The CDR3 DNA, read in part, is TGTGCCTGGAAAGGGGCCAGCAATCAGCCC.

Partial CDR3 DNA: TGTGCCAGCAGCCCTCAGGGGACCTACGAG. Encoded protein: CASSPQGTYE. The whole CDR3 reads CASSPQGTYEQYF. The genes are TRBV7-9 and TRBJ2-7; perhaps TRBD1 as D (6 bases). The read finishes 3 residues shy of the CDR3 end, and the germline J gene is used to complete it. Germline assignment: CDR1 SEHNR and CDR2 FQNEAQ (reference sequence). Trimming removed 5 bases at V and 2 bases at J, with 10 bases between. The CDR3 spans 13 residues. Drawing the rest from reference TRBV7-9 and TRBJ2-7, the complete variable domain is DTGVSQNPRHKITKRGQNVTFRCDPISEHNRLYWYRQTLGQGPEFLTYFQNEAQLEKSRLLSDRFSAERPKGSFSTLEIQRTEQGDSAMYLCASSPQGTYEQYFGPGTRLTVT.

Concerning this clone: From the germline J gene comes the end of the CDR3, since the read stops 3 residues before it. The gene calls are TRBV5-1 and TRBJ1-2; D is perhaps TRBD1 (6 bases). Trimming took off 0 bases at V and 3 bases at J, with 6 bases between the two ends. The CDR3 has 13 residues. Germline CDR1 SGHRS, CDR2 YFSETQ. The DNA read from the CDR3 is TGCGCCAGCAGCTTGGGGACAGACTATGGC. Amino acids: CASSLGTDYG. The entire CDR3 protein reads CASSLGTDYGYTF.

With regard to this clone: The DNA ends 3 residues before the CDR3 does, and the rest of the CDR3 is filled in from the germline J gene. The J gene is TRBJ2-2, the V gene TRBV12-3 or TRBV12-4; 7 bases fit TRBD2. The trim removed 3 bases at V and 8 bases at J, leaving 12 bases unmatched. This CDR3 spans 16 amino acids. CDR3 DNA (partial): TGTGCCAGCAGTTTCTTTCTGGGCGGGGGTTCGGGGGAG. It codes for CASSFFLGGGSGE. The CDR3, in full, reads CASSFFLGGGSGELFF.

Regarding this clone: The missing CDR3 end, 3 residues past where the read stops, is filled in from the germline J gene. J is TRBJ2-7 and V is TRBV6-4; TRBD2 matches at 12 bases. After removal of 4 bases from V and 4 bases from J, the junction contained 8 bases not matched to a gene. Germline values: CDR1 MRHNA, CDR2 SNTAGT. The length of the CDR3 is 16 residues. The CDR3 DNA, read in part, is TGTGCCAGCAGTGCTCTAGCGGGAGGGCCTCGATACGAG. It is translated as CASSALAGGPRYE. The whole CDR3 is CASSALAGGPRYEQYF.

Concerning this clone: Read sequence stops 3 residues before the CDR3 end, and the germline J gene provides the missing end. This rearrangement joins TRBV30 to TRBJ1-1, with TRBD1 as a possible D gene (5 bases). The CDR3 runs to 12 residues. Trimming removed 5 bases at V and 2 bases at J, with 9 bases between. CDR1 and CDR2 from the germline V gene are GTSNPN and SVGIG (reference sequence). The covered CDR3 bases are TGTGCCTGGGAAGACAGAAACACTGAA. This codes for CAWEDRNTE. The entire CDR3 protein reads CAWEDRNTEAFF. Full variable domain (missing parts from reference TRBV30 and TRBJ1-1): SQTIHQWPATLVQPVGSPLSLECTVEGTSNPNLYWYRQAAGRGLQLLFYSVGIGQISSEVPQNLSASRPQDRQFILSSKKLLLSDSGFYLCAWEDRNTEAFFGQGTRLTVV.

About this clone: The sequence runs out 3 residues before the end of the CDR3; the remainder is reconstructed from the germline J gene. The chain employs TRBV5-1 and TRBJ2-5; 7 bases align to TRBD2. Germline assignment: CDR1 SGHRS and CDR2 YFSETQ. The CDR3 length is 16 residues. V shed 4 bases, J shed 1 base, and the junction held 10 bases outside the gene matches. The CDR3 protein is CASSPTAGTVQETQYF. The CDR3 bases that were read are TGCGCCAGCAGCCCGACAGCGGGGACCGTCCAAGAGACC.

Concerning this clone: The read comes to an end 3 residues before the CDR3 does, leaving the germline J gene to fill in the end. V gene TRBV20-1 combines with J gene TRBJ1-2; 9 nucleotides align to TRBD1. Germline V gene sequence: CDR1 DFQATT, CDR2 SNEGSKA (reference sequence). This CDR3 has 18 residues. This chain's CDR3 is CSAPNPAALRDRVGGYTF. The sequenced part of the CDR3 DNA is TGCAGTGCTCCGAACCCTGCTGCCCTCCGGGACAGGGTAGGCGGC.

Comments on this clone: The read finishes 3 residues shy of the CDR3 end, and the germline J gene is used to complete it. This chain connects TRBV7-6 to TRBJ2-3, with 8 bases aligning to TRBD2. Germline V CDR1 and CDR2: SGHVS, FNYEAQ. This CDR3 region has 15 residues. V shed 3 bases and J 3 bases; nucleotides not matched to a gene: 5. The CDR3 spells CASSLLGLATDTQYF. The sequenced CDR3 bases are TGTGCCAGCAGCTTGCTCGGACTAGCTACAGATACG.

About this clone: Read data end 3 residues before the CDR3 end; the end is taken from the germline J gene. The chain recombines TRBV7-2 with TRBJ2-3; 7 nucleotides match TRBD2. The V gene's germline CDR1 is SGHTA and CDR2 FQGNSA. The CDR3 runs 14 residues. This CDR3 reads CASSSLASQETQYF. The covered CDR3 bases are TGTGCCAGCAGCTCACTAGCGAGCCAAGAGACG.

CDR3 DNA (partial): TGTGCCAGCAGCTTGACCGACAGGGACGCCTTCGGC. This codes for CASSLTDRDAFG. The whole CDR3 reads CASSLTDRDAFGYTF. J is TRBJ1-2 and V is TRBV7-2; 7 bases align to TRBD1. The CDR3 extends 3 residues past the end of the read, so its final part is completed from the germline J gene. Germline loops: CDR1 SGHTA, CDR2 FQGNSA. This CDR3 spans 15 amino acids.

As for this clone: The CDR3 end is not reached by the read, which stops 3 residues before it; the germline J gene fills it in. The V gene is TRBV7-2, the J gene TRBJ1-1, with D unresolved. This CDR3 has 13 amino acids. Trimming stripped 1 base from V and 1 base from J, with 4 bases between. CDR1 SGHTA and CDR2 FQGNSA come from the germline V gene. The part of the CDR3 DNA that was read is TGTGCCAGCAGCTTAGAGGGGAACACTGAA. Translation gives CASSLEGNTE. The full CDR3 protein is CASSLEGNTEAFF.

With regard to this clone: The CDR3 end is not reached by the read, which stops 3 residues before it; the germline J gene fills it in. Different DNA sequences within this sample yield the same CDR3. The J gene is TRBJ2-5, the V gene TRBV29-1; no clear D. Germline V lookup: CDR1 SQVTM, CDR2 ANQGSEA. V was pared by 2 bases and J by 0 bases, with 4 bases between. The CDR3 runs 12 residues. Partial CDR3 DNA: TGCAGCGTTGAAAGGGACCAAGAGACC. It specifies CSVERDQET. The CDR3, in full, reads CSVERDQETQYF. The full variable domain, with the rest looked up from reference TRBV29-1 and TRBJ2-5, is SAVISQKPSRDICQRGTSLTIQCQVDSQVTMMFWYRQQPGQSLTLIATANQGSEATYESGFVIDKFPISRPNLTFSTLTVSNMSPEDSSIYLCSVERDQETQYFGPGTRLLVL.

This CDR3 is CASTSVGGSGNTIYF. The covered CDR3 bases are TGTGCCAGCACCTCGGTGGGGGGCTCTGGAAACACC. The gene calls are TRBV7-8 and TRBJ1-3; possibly TRBD1 for D (5 bases). From the germline J gene comes the end of the CDR3, since the read stops 3 residues before it. Between the trimmed V and J ends, which lost 7 bases and 0 bases, there was a span of 13 bases. The CDR3 runs to 15 residues. Germline CDR1 and CDR2: SGHVS and FQNEAQ.

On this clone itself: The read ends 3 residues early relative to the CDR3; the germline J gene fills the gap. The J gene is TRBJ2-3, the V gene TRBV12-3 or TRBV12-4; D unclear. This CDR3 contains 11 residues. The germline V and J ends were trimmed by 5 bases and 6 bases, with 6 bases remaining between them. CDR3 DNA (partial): TGTGCCAGCAGTCTTCAGGATACG. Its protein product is CASSLQDT. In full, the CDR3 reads CASSLQDTQYF.